This T cell receptor (beta chain) was captured in a study of chemoradiotherapy in HPV16-positive cancers (dated by TCRdb to 2021 to 2024). Concerning the study at large: Candidate HPV-specific T-cell clones and common TCR motifs were defined by functional T-cell assays performed on cells from a couple of HPV16-positive patients. The candidate HPV-specific TCRs and motifs were then tracked in TCR repertoires from around 86 patients with HPV-related cancers. The study asked whether T-cell immunity to the HPV oncoproteins E6 and E7 changes during chemoradiotherapy and whether this immunity affects survival. Overall study outcomes, separate from this receptor: Improved recurrence-free survival in HPV16-positive patients was associated with expansion of HPV-responsive T cells during chemoradiotherapy. Expansion of candidate HPV-specific clones and E7-related TCR motifs was observed in the tumor microenvironment during treatment, whereas no such expansion was observed for non-HPV-specific T cells. The survival association was reported for HPV16-positive patients, and the functional definition of HPV-specific T cells was derived from only a couple of HPV16-positive patients.

Because repertoires were sampled repeatedly during chemoradiotherapy, clonal expansion in the tumor microenvironment could be followed. Looking up the germline V gene yields CDR1 SNHLY and CDR2 FYNNEI. From the cysteine through the phenylalanine, the CDR3 covers 12 amino acids. The sequence is cut down to CDR3 DNA, 36 bases in frame from base 1. V gives up 7 bases and J gives up 7 bases, and the segment between their germline ends measures 10 bases. On this clone itself: Its cognate antigen has yet to be identified. No base-level quality is on record; no much larger clone is a single base apart.

Libraries were made using the immunoSEQ multiplex PCR assay. The table comes from immuneACCESS by way of TCRdb, which keeps in-frame sequences with V and J called. Part of the clones is missing from these tables; in studies checked, under half for an unresolved V gene and the rest for unknown reasons. In this sample the table shows thousands of clones, over 70% of which occur a single time. The ten largest clones take up over 15% of the sample. Sample collection was performed from a patient who underwent chemoradiotherapy. This receptor was taken from a human donor with HPV-associated anogenital cancer. The chain employs TRBV2 and TRBJ2-2; TRBD2 might be the D gene, on 6 matching bases. The CDR3 reads as follows: CASTPEGGELFF. The DNA reads TGTGCCAGCACTCCGGAGGGCGGGGAGCTGTTTTTT.